This T cell receptor (beta chain) was obtained from a study of blood T cells in healthy people across ages. Overall study context: About one barcoded beta molecule per two T cells was captured by template switching.

For the second PCR, which ran for about 7 to 11 cycles, a sample-barcoded 5' primer and a J-beta primer mix were used. One entry per CDR3 protein results from TCRdb running MiXCR on the 5' RACE reads. The sample includes 650,000 to 1,000,000 distinct CDR3 sequences, roughly 35% of them seen just once. Each donor gave ten milliliters of peripheral blood. The CDR3 is 13 amino acids. Looked up from germline, CDR1 is SGHTA and CDR2 is FQGNSA. V gave up 2 bases and J gave up 6 bases, with 9 bases separating them. To note about this clonotype: Its antigen is unknown.

Study conclusions and caveats: Naive CD4+ cell counts and diversity both ran higher in long-lived than in aged donors. Roughly linear age-related decline in beta diversity appeared, significant by age approximately 40.

This TCR derives from a man in his late teens or twenties in good health. The chain has TRBV7-2 and TRBJ2-3, with no clear D. The sequenced material came from blood. The CDR3 DNA reads TGTGCCAGCAGCTTATGGGCGGAGGATACGCAGTATTTT. This sequence encodes CASSLWAEDTQYF.